These T cell receptor beta chains were read from a single sample in a study of response to subunit inactivated influenza vaccine. In TCRdb, the RT-PCR reads were re-called with MiXCR into one record per CDR3 protein. The sample consists of 150,000 to 200,000 distinct CDR3 sequences, about a tenth of them appearing once. Sequences were derived from non-naive T cells sorted from PBMCs, sampled roughly 47 days after vaccination. The receptors were gathered from a man aged 45-65 years who received an inactivated influenza vaccine. Both conserved end residues are part of each CDR3. The D gene is left open where the match is weak. The listing skips clone size in some rows; elsewhere it reads once, few, many or a size class.

NA	TRBV5-1	NA	TRBJ2-1	CASSYSVDSYNEQFF	TGCGCCAGCAGCTACAGCGTAGACTCCTACAATGAGCAGTTCTTC
many	TRBV3-1	NA	TRBJ1-5	CASAPGTRNQPQHF	TGTGCCAGCGCCCCAGGGACACGCAATCAGCCCCAGCATTTT
NA	TRBV12-3/TRBV12-4	TRBD1	TRBJ1-5	CASSLRDSFNQPQHF	TGTGCCAGCAGTTTGCGGGACAGCTTCAATCAGCCCCAGCATTTT
few	TRBV28	NA	TRBJ2-7	CASSSPQGAHEGEQYF	TGTGCCAGCAGCTCCCCACAGGGTGCACACGAGGGAGAGCAGTACTTC
many	TRBV9	NA	TRBJ2-1	CASSVVPGSYNEQFF	TGTGCCAGCAGCGTAGTTCCAGGGAGCTACAATGAGCAGTTCTTC
NA	TRBV5-1	NA	TRBJ1-2	CASSLDTFGTYGYTF	TGCGCCAGCAGCTTGGACACATTTGGGACGTATGGCTACACCTTC
many	TRBV27	NA	TRBJ1-4	CASSLRRNEKLFF	TGTGCCAGCAGTTTACGGAGGAACGAAAAACTGTTTTTT
many	TRBV6-1	NA	TRBJ2-3	CASSNRDTSNTQYF	TGTGCCAGCAGTAATCGGGACACCTCGAATACGCAGTATTTT
few	TRBV21-1	NA	TRBJ1-4	CASSKAGCNPTNEKLFF	TGTGCCAGCAGCAAAGCGGGGTGCAATCCAACTAATGAAAAACTGTTTTTT
few	TRBV28	TRBD2	TRBJ2-1	CASSQGLAVYNEQFF	TGTGCCAGCAGTCAAGGACTAGCGGTTTACAATGAGCAGTTCTTC
many	TRBV15	NA	TRBJ2-5	CATSSRGGRETQYF	TGTGCCACCAGCAGTAGGGGGGGGCGAGAGACCCAGTACTTC
few	TRBV11-2	NA	TRBJ1-6	CASSLGPGLDSPLHF	TGTGCCAGCAGCTTAGGTCCAGGTCTCGATTCACCCCTCCACTTT
NA	TRBV29-1	NA	TRBJ2-7	CSVGEVRGTYEQYF	TGCAGCGTTGGGGAGGTCCGGGGAACCTACGAGCAGTACTTC
NA	TRBV7-2	NA	TRBJ1-5	CASSLAYSNQPQHF	TGTGCCAGCAGCTTAGCGTATAGCAATCAGCCCCAGCATTTT
few	TRBV4-3	TRBD2	TRBJ2-1	CASSQDWTSSYNEQFF	TGCGCCAGCAGCCAAGATTGGACTAGCTCCTACAATGAGCAGTTCTTC
many	TRBV4-3	NA	TRBJ2-7	CASSQDIYEQYF	TGCGCCAGCAGCCAAGATATCTACGAGCAGTACTTC
many	TRBV12-3/TRBV12-4	TRBD2	TRBJ2-1	CASSALLAGAGNEQFF	TGTGCCAGCAGTGCCCTACTAGCGGGAGCGGGGAATGAGCAGTTCTTC
few	TRBV14	NA	TRBJ2-1	CASSQGKAWDEQFF	TGTGCCAGCAGCCAGGGTAAAGCCTGGGATGAGCAGTTCTTC
few	TRBV19	NA	TRBJ1-2	CASSGVSVEGHYGYTF	TGTGCCAGTAGTGGAGTGAGTGTAGAGGGTCACTATGGCTACACCTTC
few	TRBV5-6	NA	TRBJ1-4	CASSSQKGWEKLFF	TGTGCCAGCAGCTCGCAGAAGGGTTGGGAAAAACTGTTTTTT
few	TRBV2	TRBD1	TRBJ2-1	CASSERQGSYNEQFF	TGTGCCAGCAGTGAAAGACAGGGGTCCTACAATGAGCAGTTCTTC
NA	TRBV7-2	NA	TRBJ2-5	CASSQAPTETQYF	TGTGCCAGCAGTCAGGCCCCAACGGAGACCCAGTACTTC
NA	TRBV4-2	NA	TRBJ2-3	CASSQDTGADTQYF	TGTGCCAGCAGCCAAGATACCGGCGCAGATACGCAGTATTTT
NA	TRBV20-1	NA	TRBJ2-3	CSARNPGPNTQYF	TGCAGTGCTCGGAATCCAGGGCCAAATACGCAGTATTTT
medium-sized	TRBV7-9	TRBD2	TRBJ2-1	CASSSSGRAYNEQFF	TGTGCCAGCAGCAGCAGCGGGAGGGCCTACAATGAGCAGTTCTTC
NA	TRBV29-1	TRBD1	TRBJ2-2	CSVLGTGHTGELFF	TGCAGCGTTCTAGGGACAGGACACACCGGGGAGCTGTTTTTT
many	TRBV10-3	TRBD2	TRBJ2-1	CAISEQSRLAINPNEQFF	TGTGCCATCAGTGAGCAGTCAAGACTAGCGATAAACCCGAATGAGCAGTTCTTC
many	TRBV4-3	NA	TRBJ2-2	CASSQDDIRSGELFF	TGCGCCAGCAGCCAAGACGACATAAGGTCCGGGGAGCTGTTTTTT
once	TRBV6-5	TRBD1	TRBJ1-2	CASRKGARNYGYTF	TGTGCCAGCCGCAAGGGGGCAAGGAACTATGGCTACACCTTC
NA	TRBV2	NA	TRBJ2-5	CASGVAETQYF	TGTGCCAGCGGGGTGGCGGAGACCCAGTACTTC
many	TRBV7-8	TRBD1	TRBJ1-5	CASSLDRAEPQHF	TGTGCCAGCAGCTTGGACAGGGCTGAGCCCCAGCATTTT
NA	TRBV6-1	NA	TRBJ1-1	CASTLDRHEAFF	TGTGCCAGCACCTTAGACAGGCATGAAGCTTTCTTT
many	TRBV20-1	NA	TRBJ1-2	CSAPHGAGYGYTF	TGCAGTGCTCCCCATGGGGCGGGCTATGGCTACACCTTC
many	TRBV6-2/TRBV6-3	TRBD2	TRBJ2-5	CASSYVPGGFQETQYF	TGTGCCAGCAGTTACGTCCCCGGGGGGTTCCAAGAGACCCAGTACTTC
many	TRBV7-9	TRBD2	TRBJ2-5	CASSAPPRELRETQYF	TGTGCCAGCAGCGCCCCTCCGCGGGAGCTGAGAGAGACCCAGTACTTC
few	TRBV28	NA	TRBJ2-7	CASSFPLSYEQYF	TGTGCCAGCAGTTTTCCCCTCTCCTACGAGCAGTACTTC
many	TRBV20-1	TRBD2	TRBJ2-1	CSARSGGSYNEQFF	TGCAGTGCTCGAAGCGGGGGCTCCTACAATGAGCAGTTCTTC
many	TRBV28	NA	TRBJ2-7	CASSLGGGGNEQYF	TGTGCCAGCAGTTTAGGGGGTGGAGGAAACGAGCAGTACTTC
many	TRBV7-2	TRBD2	TRBJ2-7	CASSLDSSGGYEQYF	TGTGCCAGCAGCTTAGATTCTAGCGGGGGATACGAGCAGTACTTC
NA	TRBV28	NA	TRBJ2-2	CASSPLVELFF	TGTGCCAGCAGTCCTCTCGTGGAGCTGTTTTTT
few	TRBV11-2	TRBD2	TRBJ2-5	CASNAGTSGWETQYF	TGTGCCAGCAACGCCGGGACTAGCGGCTGGGAGACCCAGTACTTC
few	TRBV7-9	NA	TRBJ2-7	CASSTPGEQYF	TGTGCCAGCAGCACACCGGGCGAGCAGTACTTC
NA	TRBV6-2/TRBV6-3	TRBD1	TRBJ2-2	CASSTWGQGGTGELFF	TGTGCCAGCAGTACATGGGGACAGGGAGGCACCGGGGAGCTGTTTTTT
NA	TRBV20-1	TRBD1	TRBJ2-7	CSAGGQGEYEQYF	TGCAGTGCTGGGGGACAGGGGGAATACGAGCAGTACTTC
many	TRBV5-1	NA	TRBJ1-2	CASSLESGGYTF	TGCGCCAGCAGCCTTGAGTCAGGCGGCTACACCTTC
NA	TRBV5-6	NA	TRBJ2-1	CASSLRWPFGNEQFF	TGTGCCAGCAGCTTAAGGTGGCCCTTCGGTAATGAGCAGTTCTTC
few	TRBV7-8	NA	TRBJ2-1	CASSSRGVVSYNEQFF	TGTGCCAGCAGCTCCAGGGGGGTAGTTTCCTACAATGAGCAGTTCTTC
NA	TRBV25-1	TRBD2	TRBJ2-7	CASSGRGTSGSREQYF	TGTGCCAGCAGTGGCCGAGGGACTAGCGGCTCTAGGGAGCAGTACTTC
many	TRBV6-2/TRBV6-3	NA	TRBJ2-7	CASSRRGSIYEQYF	TGTGCCAGCAGTCGCCGGGGATCCATCTACGAGCAGTACTTC
NA	TRBV6-1	NA	TRBJ2-1	CASRKTSSSYNEQFF	TGTGCCAGCAGAAAAACATCGAGCTCCTACAATGAGCAGTTCTTC
NA	TRBV6-1	NA	TRBJ1-4	CASRQGGGEKLFF	TGTGCCAGCAGGCAGGGAGGGGGGGAAAAACTGTTTTTT
many	TRBV27	NA	TRBJ2-1	CAIGNRDYNEQFF	TGTGCCATTGGGAACAGAGACTACAATGAGCAGTTCTTC